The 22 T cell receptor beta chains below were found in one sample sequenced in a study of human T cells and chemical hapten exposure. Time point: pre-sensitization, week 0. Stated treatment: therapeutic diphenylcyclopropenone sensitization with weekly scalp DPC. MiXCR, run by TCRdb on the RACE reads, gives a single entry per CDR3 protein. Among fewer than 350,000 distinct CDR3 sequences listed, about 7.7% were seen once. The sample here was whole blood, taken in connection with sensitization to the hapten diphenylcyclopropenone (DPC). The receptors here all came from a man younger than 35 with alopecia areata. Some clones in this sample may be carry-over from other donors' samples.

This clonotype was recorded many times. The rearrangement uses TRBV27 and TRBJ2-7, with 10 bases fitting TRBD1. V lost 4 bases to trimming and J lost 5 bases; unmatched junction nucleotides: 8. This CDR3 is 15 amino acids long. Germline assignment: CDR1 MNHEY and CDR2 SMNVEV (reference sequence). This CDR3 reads CASSSTGTGVHEQYF. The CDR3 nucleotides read TGTGCCAGCAGTTCCACCGGGACAGGGGTCCACGAGCAGTACTTC.

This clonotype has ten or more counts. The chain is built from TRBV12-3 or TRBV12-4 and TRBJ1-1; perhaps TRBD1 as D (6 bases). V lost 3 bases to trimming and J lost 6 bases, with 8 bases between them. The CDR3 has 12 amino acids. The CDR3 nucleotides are TGTGCCAGCAGTTTCAGGACAGCTGAAGCTTTCTTT. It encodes CASSFRTAEAFF.

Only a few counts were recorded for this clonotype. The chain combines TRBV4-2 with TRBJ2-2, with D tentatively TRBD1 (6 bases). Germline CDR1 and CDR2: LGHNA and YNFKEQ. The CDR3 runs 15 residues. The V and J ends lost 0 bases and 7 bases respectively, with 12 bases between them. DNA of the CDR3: TGTGCCAGCAGCCAAGATACCCCAGGGGTCGGGGAGCTGTTTTTT. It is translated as CASSQDTPGVGELFF.

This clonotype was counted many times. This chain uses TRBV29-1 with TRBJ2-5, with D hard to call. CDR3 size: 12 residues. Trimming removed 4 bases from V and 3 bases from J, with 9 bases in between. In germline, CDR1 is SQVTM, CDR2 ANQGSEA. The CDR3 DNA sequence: TGCAGCGTTGGATCCGACGAAGAGACCCAGTACTTC. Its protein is CSVGSDEETQYF.

CDR3 bases: TGCGCCAGCAGCCAAGCCAGGGGGCCATCTGAAGCTTTCTTT. As protein: CASSQARGPSEAFF. J is TRBJ1-1 and V is TRBV4-1, with 8 nucleotides matching TRBD1. This CDR3 is 14 amino acids long. Germline V CDR1 and CDR2: MGHRA, YSYEKL. With V trimmed by 1 base and J by 6 bases, 4 bases remained unmatched.

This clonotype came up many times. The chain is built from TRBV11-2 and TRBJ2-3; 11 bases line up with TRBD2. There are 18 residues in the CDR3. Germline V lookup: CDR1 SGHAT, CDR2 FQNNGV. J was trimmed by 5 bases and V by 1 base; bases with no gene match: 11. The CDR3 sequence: CASSLAGVAGGPGDTQYF. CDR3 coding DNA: TGTGCCAGCAGCTTAGCCGGGGTAGCGGGGGGGCCCGGAGATACGCAGTATTTT.

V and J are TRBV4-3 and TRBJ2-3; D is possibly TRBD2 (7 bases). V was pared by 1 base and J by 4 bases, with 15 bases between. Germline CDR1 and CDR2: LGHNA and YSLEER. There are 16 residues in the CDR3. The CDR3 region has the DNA TGCGCCAGCAGCCAAGCCCGGGGGGCGGGGGCAGATACGCAGTATTTT. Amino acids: CASSQARGAGADTQYF.

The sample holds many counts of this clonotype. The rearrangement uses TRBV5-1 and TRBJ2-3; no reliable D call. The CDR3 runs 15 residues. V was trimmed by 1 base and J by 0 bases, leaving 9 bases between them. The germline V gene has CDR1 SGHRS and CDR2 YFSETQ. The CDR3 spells CASSLSRASTDTQYF. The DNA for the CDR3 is TGCGCCAGCAGCTTGTCGCGTGCTAGCACAGATACGCAGTATTTT.

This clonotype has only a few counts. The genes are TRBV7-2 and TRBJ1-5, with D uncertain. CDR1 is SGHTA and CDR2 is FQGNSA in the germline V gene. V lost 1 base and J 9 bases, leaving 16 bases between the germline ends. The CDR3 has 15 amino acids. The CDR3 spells CASSLGSTGLGPQHF. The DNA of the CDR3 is TGTGCCAGCAGCTTAGGATCCACGGGTTTGGGGCCCCAGCATTTT.

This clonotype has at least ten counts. DNA of the CDR3: TGTGCCAGTACGGGACCCTTGAACACTGAAGCTTTCTTT. This sequence encodes CASTGPLNTEAFF. The rearrangement links TRBV6-1 to TRBJ1-1; maybe TRBD1 (5 bases). Trimming removed 9 bases from V and 0 bases from J, with 11 bases in between. This CDR3 comprises 13 residues. Germline CDR1 reads MNHNS; CDR2 reads SASEGT.

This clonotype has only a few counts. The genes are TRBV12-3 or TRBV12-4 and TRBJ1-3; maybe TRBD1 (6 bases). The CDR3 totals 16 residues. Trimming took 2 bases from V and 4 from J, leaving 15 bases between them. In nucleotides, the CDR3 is TGTGCCAGCAGTTTACGGAGATGGGGGCTCGGAAACACCATATATTTT. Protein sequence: CASSLRRWGLGNTIYF.

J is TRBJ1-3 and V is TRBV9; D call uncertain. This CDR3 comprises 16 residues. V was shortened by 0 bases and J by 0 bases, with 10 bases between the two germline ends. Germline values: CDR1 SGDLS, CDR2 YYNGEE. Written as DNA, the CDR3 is TGTGCCAGCAGCGTAGGAGTCCCAACCTCTGGAAACACCATATATTTT. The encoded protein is CASSVGVPTSGNTIYF.

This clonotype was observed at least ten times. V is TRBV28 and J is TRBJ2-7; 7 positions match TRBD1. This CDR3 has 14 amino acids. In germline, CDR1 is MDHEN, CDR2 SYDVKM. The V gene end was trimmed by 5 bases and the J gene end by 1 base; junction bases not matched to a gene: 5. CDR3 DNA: TGTGCCAGCAGTACCCGGACAGGATCCTACGAGCAGTACTTC. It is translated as CASSTRTGSYEQYF.

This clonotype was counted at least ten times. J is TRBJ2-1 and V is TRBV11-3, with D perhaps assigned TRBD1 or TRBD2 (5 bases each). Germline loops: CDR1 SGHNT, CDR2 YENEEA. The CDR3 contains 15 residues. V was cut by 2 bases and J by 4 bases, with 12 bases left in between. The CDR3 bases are TGTGCCAGCAGCTTATCGGGGACCCCATACAATGAGCAGTTCTTC. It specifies CASSLSGTPYNEQFF.

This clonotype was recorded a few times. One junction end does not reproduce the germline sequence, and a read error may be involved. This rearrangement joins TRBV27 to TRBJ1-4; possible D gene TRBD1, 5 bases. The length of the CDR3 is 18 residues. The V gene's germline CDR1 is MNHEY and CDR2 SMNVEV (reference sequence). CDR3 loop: CASSLSYDSAATNEKLFF. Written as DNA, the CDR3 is TGTGCCAGCAGCTTATCATACGACAGTGCCGCAACTAATGAAAAACTGTTTTTT.

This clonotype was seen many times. CDR3 protein: CAGGSGSSRNSPLHF. The DNA for the CDR3 is TGTGCCGGCGGGAGCGGTTCGTCCCGGAATTCACCCCTCCACTTT. V gene TRBV6-2 or TRBV6-3 combines with J gene TRBJ1-6, with D uncertain. This CDR3 contains 15 residues. The ends were cut back, 11 bases at V and 7 bases at J, with 21 bases in the middle. The germline V gene has CDR1 MNHEY and CDR2 SVGEGT.

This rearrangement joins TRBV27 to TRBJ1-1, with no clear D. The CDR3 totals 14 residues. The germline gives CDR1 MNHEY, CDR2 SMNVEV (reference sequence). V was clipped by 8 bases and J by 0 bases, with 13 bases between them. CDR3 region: CASYKNSVNTEAFF. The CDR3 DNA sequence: TGTGCCAGCTATAAGAACAGCGTGAACACTGAAGCTTTCTTT.

CDR3 nucleotides: TGCAGCGGGATAAAGAACACTGAAGCTTTCTTT. Its translation is CSGIKNTEAFF. V gene TRBV29-1 combines with J gene TRBJ1-1; D is undetermined. Germline lookup yields CDR1 SQVTM and CDR2 ANQGSEA. V lost 7 bases and J 1 base, leaving 7 bases between the germline ends. The CDR3 loop spans 11 amino acids.

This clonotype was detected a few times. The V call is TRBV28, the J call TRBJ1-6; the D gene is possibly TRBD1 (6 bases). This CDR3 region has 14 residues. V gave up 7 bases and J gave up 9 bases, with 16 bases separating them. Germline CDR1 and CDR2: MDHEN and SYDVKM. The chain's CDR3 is CASTPRGRGSPLHF. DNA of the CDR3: TGTGCCAGCACCCCCCGGGGGCGGGGTTCACCCCTCCACTTT.

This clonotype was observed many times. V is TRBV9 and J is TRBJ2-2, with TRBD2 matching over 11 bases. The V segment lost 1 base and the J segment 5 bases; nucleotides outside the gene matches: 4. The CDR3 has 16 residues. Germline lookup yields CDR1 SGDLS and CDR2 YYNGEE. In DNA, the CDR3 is TGTGCCAGCAGCGTAACTAGCGGGGGTATAACCGGGGAGCTGTTTTTT. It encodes CASSVTSGGITGELFF.

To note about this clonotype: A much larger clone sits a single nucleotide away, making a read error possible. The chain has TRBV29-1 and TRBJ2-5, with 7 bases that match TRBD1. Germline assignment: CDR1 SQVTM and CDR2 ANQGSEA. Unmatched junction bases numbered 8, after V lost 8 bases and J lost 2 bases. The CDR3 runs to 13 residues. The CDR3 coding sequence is TGCAGCATGGAAGACAGGGTTCAAGAGACCCAGTACTTC. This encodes CSMEDRVQETQYF.

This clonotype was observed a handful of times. CDR3 sequence: CASTQAGFQETQYF. Written as DNA, the CDR3 is TGTGCCAGCACCCAGGCGGGATTCCAAGAGACCCAGTACTTC. The chain has TRBV7-9 and TRBJ2-5; D might be TRBD2 (6 bases). The germline V and J ends were trimmed by 7 bases and 1 base, with 13 bases remaining between them. The germline gives CDR1 SEHNR, CDR2 FQNEAQ (reference sequence). The CDR3 spans 14 residues.